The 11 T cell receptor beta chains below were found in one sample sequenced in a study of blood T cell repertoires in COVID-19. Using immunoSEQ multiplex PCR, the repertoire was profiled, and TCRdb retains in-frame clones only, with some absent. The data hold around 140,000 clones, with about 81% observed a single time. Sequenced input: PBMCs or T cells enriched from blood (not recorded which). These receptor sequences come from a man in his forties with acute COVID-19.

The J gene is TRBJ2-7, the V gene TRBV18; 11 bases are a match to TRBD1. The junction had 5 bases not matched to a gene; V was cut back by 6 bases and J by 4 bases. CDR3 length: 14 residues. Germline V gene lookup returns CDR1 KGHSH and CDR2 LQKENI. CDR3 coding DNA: TGTGCCAGCTCGGGGACAGGGGGTTCGTACGAGCAGTACTTC. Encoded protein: CASSGTGGSYEQYF.

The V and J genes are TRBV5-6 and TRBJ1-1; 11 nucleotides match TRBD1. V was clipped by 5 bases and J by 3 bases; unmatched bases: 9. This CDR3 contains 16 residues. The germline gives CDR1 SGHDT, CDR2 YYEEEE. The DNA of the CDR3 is TGTGCCAGCAGGCGGACAGGGGGCTTTTCCGACACTGAAGCTTTCTTT. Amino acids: CASRRTGGFSDTEAFF.

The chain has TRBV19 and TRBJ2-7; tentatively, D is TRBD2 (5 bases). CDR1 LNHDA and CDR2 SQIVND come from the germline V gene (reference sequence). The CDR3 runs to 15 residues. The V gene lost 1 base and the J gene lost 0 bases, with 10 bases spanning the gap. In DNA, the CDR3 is TGTGCCAGTAGTATAGTAAGCGGATACTCCTACGAGCAGTACTTC. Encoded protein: CASSIVSGYSYEQYF. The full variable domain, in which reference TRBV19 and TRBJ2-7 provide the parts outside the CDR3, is DGGITQSPKYLFRKEGQNVTLSCEQNLNHDAMYWYRQDPGQGLRLIYYSQIVNDFQKGDIAEGYSVSREKKESFPLTVTSAQKNPTAFYLCASSIVSGYSYEQYFGPGTRLTVT.

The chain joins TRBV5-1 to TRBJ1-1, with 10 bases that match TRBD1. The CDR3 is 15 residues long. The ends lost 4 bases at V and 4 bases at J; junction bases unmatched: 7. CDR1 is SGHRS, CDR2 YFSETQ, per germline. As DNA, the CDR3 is TGCGCCAGCAGCGACCGGGACAGGGGCGGCACTGAAGCTTTCTTT. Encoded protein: CASSDRDRGGTEAFF.

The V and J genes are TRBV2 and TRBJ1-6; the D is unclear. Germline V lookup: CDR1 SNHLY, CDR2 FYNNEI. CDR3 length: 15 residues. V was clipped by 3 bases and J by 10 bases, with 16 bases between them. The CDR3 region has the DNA TGTGCCAGCAGTGATTGGCAGGCCGCACGGTCACCCCTCCACTTT. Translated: CASSDWQAARSPLHF.

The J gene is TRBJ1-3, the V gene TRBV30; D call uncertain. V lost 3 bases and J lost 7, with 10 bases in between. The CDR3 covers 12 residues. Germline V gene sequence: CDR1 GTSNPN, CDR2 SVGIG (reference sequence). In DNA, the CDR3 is TGTGCCTGGAGGGCCCTTTGGAACACCATATATTTT. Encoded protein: CAWRALWNTIYF.

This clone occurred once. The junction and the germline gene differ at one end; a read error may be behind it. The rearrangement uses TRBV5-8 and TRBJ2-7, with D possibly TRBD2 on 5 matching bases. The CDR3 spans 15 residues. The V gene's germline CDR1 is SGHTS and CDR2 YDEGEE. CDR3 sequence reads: CASSSADWASHEQYF. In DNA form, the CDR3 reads TGTGCCAGCAGCTCTGCGGACTGGGCCTCCCACGAGCAGTACTTC.

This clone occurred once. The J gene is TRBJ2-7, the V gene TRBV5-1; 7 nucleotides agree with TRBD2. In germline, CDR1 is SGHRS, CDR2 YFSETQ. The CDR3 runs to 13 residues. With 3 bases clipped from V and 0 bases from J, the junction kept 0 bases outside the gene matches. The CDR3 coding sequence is TGCGCCAGCAGCTGGGGGGGCTCCTACGAGCAGTACTTC. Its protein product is CASSWGGSYEQYF.

CDR3 protein: CASRTILAGTYEQYF. CDR3 nucleotides: TGTGCCAGCAGGACGATACTAGCGGGAACGTACGAGCAGTACTTC. The rearrangement links TRBV27 to TRBJ2-7; 10 nucleotides agree with TRBD2. The length of the CDR3 is 15 residues. Trimming took 6 bases from V and 4 from J; bases not matched to a gene: 9. Germline V gene sequence: CDR1 MNHEY, CDR2 SMNVEV (reference sequence).

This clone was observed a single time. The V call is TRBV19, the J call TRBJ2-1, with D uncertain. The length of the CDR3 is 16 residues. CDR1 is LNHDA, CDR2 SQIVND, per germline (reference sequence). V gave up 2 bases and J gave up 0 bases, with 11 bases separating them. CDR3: CASSILGRSSYNEQFF. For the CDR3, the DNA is TGTGCCAGTAGTATACTAGGCCGATCCTCCTACAATGAGCAGTTCTTC.

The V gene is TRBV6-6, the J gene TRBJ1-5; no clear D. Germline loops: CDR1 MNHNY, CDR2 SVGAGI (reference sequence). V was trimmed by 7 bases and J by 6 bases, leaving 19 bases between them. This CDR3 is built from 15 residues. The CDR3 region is CASTLYLSEGQPQHF. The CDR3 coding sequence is TGTGCCAGCACCTTATATCTGAGCGAAGGTCAGCCCCAGCATTTT.